This TCR beta chain was documented in a study of blood T cell repertoires in COVID-19. Overall study: Sample material is recorded as cDNA or gDNA derived from T cells, B-cell-depleted T cells, or PBMCs.

Repertoires were generated with immunoSEQ multiplex PCR, while TCRdb's copy carries only in-frame clones and drops some. There are 140,000 or so clones in the sample; 88% occur only once, and over 2% lies in the top ten. While infection was still active, Seattle patients were enrolled and then followed longitudinally. V was pared by 3 bases and J by 1 base, with 18 bases between. This CDR3 is 18 amino acids long. Germline lookup yields CDR1 KGHDR and CDR2 SFDVKD. Source material: peripheral blood. The sequence derives from a human donor with COVID-19, enrolled during active disease. The donor label of this sample is uncertain. The rearrangement uses TRBV24-1 and TRBJ2-1; D possibly corresponds to TRBD2 (6 bases). CDR3 residues: CATSDLNHRDSSYNEQFF. The CDR3 nucleotides are TGTGCCACCAGTGATCTTAATCACCGGGACTCATCCTACAATGAGCAGTTCTTC.